Listed below are T cell receptor beta chains from one sample, sequenced in a study of molecular identifiers for immune sequencing clone quantification. TCRdb processed the PCR reads anew with MiXCR; each CDR3 protein has one entry. This table holds hundreds of thousands of distinct CDR3 sequences, roughly a quarter found once. Sequenced material: naive CD8+ T cells from blood, with Jurkat cell RNA spiked in. Receptors originate from a human donor in good health. Some libraries in this study had Jurkat cell RNA spiked in. Both conserved end residues are part of each CDR3.

V gene	J gene	CDR3 protein
TRBV7-9	TRBJ1-1	CASSSPKTVNTEAFF
TRBV11-2	TRBJ2-3	CASSFFQGDTDTQYF
TRBV4-3	TRBJ2-1	CASSQDLGQGYEQFF
TRBV19	TRBJ2-7	CASSIRLAGRYEQYF
TRBV19	TRBJ2-2	CASSIVGTGGLFF
TRBV7-2	TRBJ2-7	CASSLWGSYEQCF
TRBV7-9	TRBJ1-2	CASSFQGQTYTF
TRBV7-2	TRBJ1-3	CASRTGFSGNTIYF
TRBV5-1	TRBJ2-1	CASSPGGVEQFF
TRBV7-3	TRBJ2-1	CASSHDSYNEQFF
TRBV5-6	TRBJ2-1	CASSLVRGNSYNEQFF
TRBV5-8	TRBJ2-3	CASSFWTSGGSSHTDTQYF
TRBV12-3/TRBV12-4	TRBJ2-3	CASSLGIRLADTQYF
TRBV4-3	TRBJ2-7	CASSQDRGGLYEQYF
TRBV3-1	TRBJ2-7	CASSLTQLASEQYF
TRBV7-9	TRBJ1-4	CASSRNPGSTNEKLFF
TRBV7-9	TRBJ2-1	CASSLAGQGNEQFF
TRBV4-1	TRBJ2-7	CASSHAGGESEQYF
TRBV28	TRBJ1-4	CASRPVVPQGREKLFF
TRBV12-3/TRBV12-4	TRBJ2-5	CASSLGTGQGEETQYF
TRBV27	TRBJ2-5	CASSLVATETQYF
TRBV6-5	TRBJ2-6	CASTSFWAGSGANILTF
TRBV5-1	TRBJ2-5	CASSLVTDEETQYF
TRBV4-3	TRBJ2-7	CASSQGTSGPYEQYF
TRBV28	TRBJ2-2	CASSPSSGVNAGELFF
TRBV20-1	TRBJ2-5	CSARSQRATWYQETQYF
TRBV7-2	TRBJ2-1	CASSTGLSNEQFF
TRBV29-1	TRBJ2-6	CSVELAGALAGANVLTF
TRBV20-1	TRBJ2-2	CSARDRGLAGGPKTGELFF
TRBV30	TRBJ2-5	CAWSVDRGMEETQYF
TRBV19	TRBJ1-4	CASSIWTGLNEKLFF
TRBV5-1	TRBJ2-3	CASSLRTSASTDTQYF
TRBV5-8	TRBJ1-5	CASSKDYRGRNQPQHF
TRBV14	TRBJ2-7	CASSRLSSGMVEQYF
TRBV5-5	TRBJ1-2	CASSLVKGPSYGYTF
TRBV29-1	TRBJ2-5	CSVVMLETQYF
TRBV7-2	TRBJ2-7	CASSLALGPPNYEQYF
TRBV7-9	TRBJ1-1	CASSLVSSNTEAFF
TRBV19	TRBJ1-1	CASSIYQGANTEAFF
TRBV29-1	TRBJ1-1	CSVEGLRTEAFF
TRBV19	TRBJ2-3	CASSIGGADTQYF
TRBV2	TRBJ2-5	CASSEDLARDPRVETQYF
TRBV20-1	TRBJ2-7	CSATQANSYAQYF
TRBV20-1	TRBJ2-7	CSAPRPSARYEQYF
TRBV20-1	TRBJ1-3	CSASGGPSGNTIYF
TRBV3-1	TRBJ2-2	CASSQFPGQNTGELFF
TRBV6-2/TRBV6-3	TRBJ2-3	CASSQTSEGTDTQYF
TRBV5-3	TRBJ2-5	CARSWPPGVPETQYF
TRBV6-2/TRBV6-3	TRBJ2-1	CASHLAEFYNEQFF
TRBV4-3	TRBJ2-1	CASSQELAGGYYNEQFF
TRBV7-9	TRBJ1-1	CASSPPGSSTEAFF
TRBV20-1	TRBJ2-7	CSARDRDGYYEQYF
TRBV4-3	TRBJ1-1	CASSQDYGTSGDTEAFF
TRBV4-1	TRBJ2-7	CASSRGKYEQYF
TRBV2	TRBJ1-5	CASSTTVDSNQPQHF
TRBV7-9	TRBJ2-2	CASRPSTPPGELFF
TRBV29-1	TRBJ2-7	CSAESGFSVEQYF